This T cell receptor beta chain stems from a study of cytomegalovirus exposure and HLA in healthy donors. Concerning this clone: Its antigen is undetermined.

Trimming took off 4 bases at V and 2 bases at J, with 8 bases between the two ends. The CDR3 is made up of 13 amino acids. CDR1 is SGHRS and CDR2 is YFSETQ in the germline V gene. Both 60 Vbeta primers and 13 Jbeta primers went into the PCR. Only in-frame clones appear in the TCRdb table, and some are missing; sequencing was by immunoSEQ multiplex PCR. The sample gives roughly 170,000 clones, around 82% of which show up once; around 14% is in the top ten. Study-wide results and caveats: Rarity held for most TCR sequences, but there were some public TCRs that occurred in many donors.

This rearrangement joins TRBV5-1 to TRBJ2-3, with D uncertain. What was sequenced was PBMCs. This TCR came from a woman in her forties or fifties in good health and CMV-seropositive. The CDR3 reads CASSRSPTDTQYF. The DNA of the CDR3 is TGCGCCAGCAGCCGAAGCCCCACAGATACGCAGTATTTT.